This TCR beta chain appears in the sequencing data of a study of cytomegalovirus exposure and HLA in healthy donors. Trimming pared 7 bases from V and 1 base from J, leaving 10 bases between. The CDR3 consists of 13 residues. From germline, CDR1 is LGHNT and CDR2 FRNRAP. 60 Vbeta and 13 Jbeta primers were used in PCR. Method: immunoSEQ multiplex PCR; TCRdb's copy keeps in-frame clones and lacks some. The sample has about 140,000 clones; approximately 80% are singletons. As regards this clone: The antigen is not known.

General study points: At a 0.05 false discovery rate, a later analysis found 15,000 to 20,000 TCR beta sequences to be associated with HLA alleles. A previous analysis found most TCR beta V segments productive roughly 87% or roughly 30% of the time. Reported performance of the classifier showed diagnosis of cytomegalovirus status with high specificity and sensitivity.

The chain uses TRBV12-5 and TRBJ1-1; D gene unclear. This receptor was obtained from a male donor in good health and CMV-seronegative. The sequenced material came from PBMCs. The CDR3 nucleotides are TGTGCTAGTGCCCAGGAAAAGAACACTGAAGCTTTCTTT. Its protein is CASAQEKNTEAFF.